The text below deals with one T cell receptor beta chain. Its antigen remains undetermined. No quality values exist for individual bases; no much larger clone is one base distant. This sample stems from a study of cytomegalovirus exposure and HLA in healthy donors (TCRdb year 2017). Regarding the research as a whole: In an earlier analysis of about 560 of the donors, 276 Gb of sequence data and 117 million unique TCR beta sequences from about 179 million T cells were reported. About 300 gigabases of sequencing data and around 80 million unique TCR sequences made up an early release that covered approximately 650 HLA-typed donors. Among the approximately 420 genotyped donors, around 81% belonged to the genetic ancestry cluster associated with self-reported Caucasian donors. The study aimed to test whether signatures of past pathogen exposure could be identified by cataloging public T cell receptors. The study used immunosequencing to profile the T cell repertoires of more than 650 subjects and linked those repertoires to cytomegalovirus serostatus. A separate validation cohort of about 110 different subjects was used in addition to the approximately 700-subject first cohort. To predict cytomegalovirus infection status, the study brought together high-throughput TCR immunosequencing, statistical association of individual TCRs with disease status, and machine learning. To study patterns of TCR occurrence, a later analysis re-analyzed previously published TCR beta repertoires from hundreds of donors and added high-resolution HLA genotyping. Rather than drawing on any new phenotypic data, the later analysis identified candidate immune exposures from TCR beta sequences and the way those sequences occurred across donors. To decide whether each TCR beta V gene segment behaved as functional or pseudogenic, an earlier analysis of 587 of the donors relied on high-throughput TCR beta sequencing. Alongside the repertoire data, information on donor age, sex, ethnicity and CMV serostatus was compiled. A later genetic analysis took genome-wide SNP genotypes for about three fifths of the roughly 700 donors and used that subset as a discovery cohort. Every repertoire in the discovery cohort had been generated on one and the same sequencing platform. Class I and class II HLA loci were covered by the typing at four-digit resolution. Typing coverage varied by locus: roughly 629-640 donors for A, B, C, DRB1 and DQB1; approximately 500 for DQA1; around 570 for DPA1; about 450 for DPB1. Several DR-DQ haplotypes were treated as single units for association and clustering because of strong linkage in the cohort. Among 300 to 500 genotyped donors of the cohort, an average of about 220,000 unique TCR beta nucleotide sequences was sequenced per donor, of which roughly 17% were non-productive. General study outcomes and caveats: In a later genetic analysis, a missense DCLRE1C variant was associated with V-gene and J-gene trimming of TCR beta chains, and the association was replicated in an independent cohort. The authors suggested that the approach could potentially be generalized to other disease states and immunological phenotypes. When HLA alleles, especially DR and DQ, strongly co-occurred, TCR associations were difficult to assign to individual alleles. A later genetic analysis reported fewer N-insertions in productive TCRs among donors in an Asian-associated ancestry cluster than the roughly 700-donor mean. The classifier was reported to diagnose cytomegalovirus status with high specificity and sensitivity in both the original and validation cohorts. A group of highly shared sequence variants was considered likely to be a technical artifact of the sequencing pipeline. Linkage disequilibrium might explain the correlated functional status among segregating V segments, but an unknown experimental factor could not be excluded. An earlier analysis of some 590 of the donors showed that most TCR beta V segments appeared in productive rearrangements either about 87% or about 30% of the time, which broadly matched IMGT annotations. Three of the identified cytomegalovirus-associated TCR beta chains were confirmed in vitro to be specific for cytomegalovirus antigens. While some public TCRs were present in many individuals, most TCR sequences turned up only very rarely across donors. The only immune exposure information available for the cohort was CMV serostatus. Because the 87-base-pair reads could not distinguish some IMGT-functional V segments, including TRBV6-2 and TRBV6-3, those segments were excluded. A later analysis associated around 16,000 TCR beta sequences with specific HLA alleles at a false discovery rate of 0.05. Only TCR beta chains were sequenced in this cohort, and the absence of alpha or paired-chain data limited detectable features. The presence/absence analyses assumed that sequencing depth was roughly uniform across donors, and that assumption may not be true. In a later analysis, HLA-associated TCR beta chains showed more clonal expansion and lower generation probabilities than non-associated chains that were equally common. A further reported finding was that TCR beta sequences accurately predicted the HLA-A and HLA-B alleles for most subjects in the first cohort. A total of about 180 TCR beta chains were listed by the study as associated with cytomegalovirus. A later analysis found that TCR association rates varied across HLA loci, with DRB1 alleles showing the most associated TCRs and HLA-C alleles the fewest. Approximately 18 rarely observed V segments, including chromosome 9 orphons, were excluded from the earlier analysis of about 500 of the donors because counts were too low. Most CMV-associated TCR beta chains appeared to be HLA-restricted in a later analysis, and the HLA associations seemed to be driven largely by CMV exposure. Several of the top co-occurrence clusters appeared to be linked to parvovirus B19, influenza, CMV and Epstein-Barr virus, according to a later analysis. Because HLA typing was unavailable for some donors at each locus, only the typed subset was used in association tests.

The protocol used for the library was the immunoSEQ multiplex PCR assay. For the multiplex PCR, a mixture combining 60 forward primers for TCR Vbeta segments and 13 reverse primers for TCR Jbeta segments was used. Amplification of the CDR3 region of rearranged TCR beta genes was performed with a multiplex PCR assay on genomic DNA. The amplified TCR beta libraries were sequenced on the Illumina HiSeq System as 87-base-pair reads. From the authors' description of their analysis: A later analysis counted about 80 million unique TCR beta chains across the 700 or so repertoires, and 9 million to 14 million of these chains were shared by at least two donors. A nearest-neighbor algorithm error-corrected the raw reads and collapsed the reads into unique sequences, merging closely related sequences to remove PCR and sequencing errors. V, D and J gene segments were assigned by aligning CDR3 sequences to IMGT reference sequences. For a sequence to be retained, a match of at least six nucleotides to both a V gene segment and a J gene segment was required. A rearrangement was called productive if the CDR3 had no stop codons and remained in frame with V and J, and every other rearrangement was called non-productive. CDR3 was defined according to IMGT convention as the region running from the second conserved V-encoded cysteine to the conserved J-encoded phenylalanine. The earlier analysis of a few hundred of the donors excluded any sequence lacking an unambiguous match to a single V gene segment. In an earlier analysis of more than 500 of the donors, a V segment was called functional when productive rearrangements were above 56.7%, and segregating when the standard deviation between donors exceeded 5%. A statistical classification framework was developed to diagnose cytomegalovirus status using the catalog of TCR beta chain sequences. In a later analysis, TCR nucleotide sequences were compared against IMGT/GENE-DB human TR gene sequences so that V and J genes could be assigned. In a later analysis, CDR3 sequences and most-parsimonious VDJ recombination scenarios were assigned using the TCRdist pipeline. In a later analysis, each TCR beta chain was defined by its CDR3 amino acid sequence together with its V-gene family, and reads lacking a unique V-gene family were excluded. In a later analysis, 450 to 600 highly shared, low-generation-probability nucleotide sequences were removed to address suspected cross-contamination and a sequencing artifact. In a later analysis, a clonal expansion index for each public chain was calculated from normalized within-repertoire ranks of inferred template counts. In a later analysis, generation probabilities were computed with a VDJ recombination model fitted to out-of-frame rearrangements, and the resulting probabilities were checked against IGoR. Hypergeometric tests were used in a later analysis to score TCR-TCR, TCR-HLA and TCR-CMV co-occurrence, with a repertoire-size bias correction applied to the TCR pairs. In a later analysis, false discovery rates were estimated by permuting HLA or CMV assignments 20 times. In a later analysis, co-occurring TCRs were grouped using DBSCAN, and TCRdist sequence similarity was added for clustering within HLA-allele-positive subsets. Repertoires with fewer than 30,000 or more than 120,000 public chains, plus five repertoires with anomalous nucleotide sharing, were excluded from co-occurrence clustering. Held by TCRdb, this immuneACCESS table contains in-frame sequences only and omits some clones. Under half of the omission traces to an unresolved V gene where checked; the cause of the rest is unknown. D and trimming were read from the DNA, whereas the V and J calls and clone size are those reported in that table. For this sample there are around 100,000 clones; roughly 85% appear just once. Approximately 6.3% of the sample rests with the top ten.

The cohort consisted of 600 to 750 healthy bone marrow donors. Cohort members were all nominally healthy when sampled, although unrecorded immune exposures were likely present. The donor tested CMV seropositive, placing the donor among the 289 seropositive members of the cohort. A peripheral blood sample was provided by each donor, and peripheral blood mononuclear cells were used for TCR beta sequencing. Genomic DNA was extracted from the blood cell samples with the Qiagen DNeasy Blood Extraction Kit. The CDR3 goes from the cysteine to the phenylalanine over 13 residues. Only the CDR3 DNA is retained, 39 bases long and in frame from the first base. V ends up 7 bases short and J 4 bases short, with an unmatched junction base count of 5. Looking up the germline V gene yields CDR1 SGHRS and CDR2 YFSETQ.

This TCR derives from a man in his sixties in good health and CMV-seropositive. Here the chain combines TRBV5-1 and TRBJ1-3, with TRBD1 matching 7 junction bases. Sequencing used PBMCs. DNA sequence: TGCGCCAGCCGGGACAGACCGGGAAACACCATATATTTT. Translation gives CASRDRPGNTIYF.